This TCR beta chain came from a study of blood T cell repertoires in COVID-19. Across the whole study: PBMCs, B-cell-depleted T cells, or T cells provided the cDNA or gDNA that made up the material.

The assay was immunoSEQ multiplex PCR, and TCRdb's table has in-frame clones only and misses some. The repertoire holds fewer than 250,000 clones, with around 80% as singletons. The CDR3 is 15 residues long. Trimming took off 4 bases at V and 0 bases at J, with 11 bases between the two ends. Germline assignment: CDR1 SGHRS and CDR2 YFSETQ. This chain joins TRBV5-1 and TRBJ1-5, with D maybe TRBD1 (6 bases). The specimen sequenced was peripheral blood. The sequence was obtained from a woman of 80 years or more with acute or convalescent COVID-19. DNA of the CDR3: TGCGCCAGCAGCCCAGGGACATCTAGCAATCAGCCCCAGCATTTT. Protein sequence: CASSPGTSSNQPQHF.